One and the same sample provided the 11 T cell receptor beta chains below, sequenced in a study of a mutant IDH1 vaccine in newly diagnosed glioma. Only in-frame clones appear in the TCRdb table, and some are missing; sequencing was by immunoSEQ multiplex PCR. The repertoire holds some 31,000 clones, 80% to 85% seen once, with about 30% in the top ten. These receptors have no known antigen. Specified time point: week 47, end of study. What each vaccine dose contained was 300 ug of mutant IDH1 20-mer peptide, accompanied by topical imiquimod. The sample in question was PBMCs, obtained from a glioma patient whose treatment included an IDH1 peptide vaccine. These receptors came from a man aged 25 to 40 with glioma.

This clone was seen a few times. V and J are TRBV4-1 and TRBJ1-1; tentative D call: TRBD1 (5 bases). V lost 1 base and J 6 bases, leaving 18 bases between the germline ends. This CDR3 comprises 16 residues. Germline CDR1 is MGHRA and CDR2 is YSYEKL. The CDR3 bases are TGCGCCAGCAGCCAAGTTGGCAGCTTGGGACGGGCTGAAGCTTTCTTT. Its protein product is CASSQVGSLGRAEAFF.

V and J are TRBV28 and TRBJ1-3; unclear D gene. The V gene's germline CDR1 is MDHEN and CDR2 SYDVKM. The CDR3 sequence is 14 residues long. Trimming removed 4 bases at V and 5 bases at J, with 12 bases between. The CDR3 reads CASSSGPDRNTIYF. The CDR3 DNA follows: TGTGCCAGCAGTTCAGGACCAGACCGAAACACCATATATTTT.

This clone was detected only a few times. V gene TRBV11-2 combines with J gene TRBJ2-7; TRBD2 matches 10 bases. This CDR3 has 16 amino acids. The trim removed 0 bases at V and 4 bases at J, leaving 6 bases unmatched. Per germline, CDR1 SGHAT and CDR2 FQNNGV. The CDR3 coding sequence is TGTGCCAGCAGCTTAGAGGGGCTAGCGGGAGATTACGAGCAGTACTTC. This codes for CASSLEGLAGDYEQYF. The entire variable domain, with the rest obtained from reference TRBV11-2 and TRBJ2-7, is as follows: EAGVAQSPRYKIIEKRQSVAFWCNPISGHATLYWYQQILGQGPKLLIQFQNNGVVDDSQLPKDRFSAERLKGVDSTLKIQPAKLEDSAVYLCASSLEGLAGDYEQYFGPGTRLTVT.

This chain uses TRBV19 with TRBJ1-2, with 7 positions matching TRBD1. V shed 3 bases, J shed 3 bases, and the junction held 7 bases outside the gene matches. CDR1 is LNHDA and CDR2 is SQIVND in the germline V gene (reference sequence). The CDR3 loop spans 15 amino acids. CDR3 DNA sequence: TGTGCCAGTAGTATGGGCGGGACAGTTGACTATGGCTACACCTTC. Amino acids: CASSMGGTVDYGYTF.

The chain couples TRBV6-6 to TRBJ2-7; TRBD2 matches at 9 bases. The CDR3 has 13 amino acids. With V trimmed by 6 bases and J by 3 bases, 3 bases remained unmatched. Germline CDR1 and CDR2: MNHNY and SVGAGI (reference sequence). The CDR3 reads CASSGTSIYEQYF. In DNA, the CDR3 is TGTGCCAGCAGCGGGACTAGCATCTACGAGCAGTACTTC.

The V gene is TRBV27, the J gene TRBJ1-5; D is uncertain. V lost 6 bases and J 0 bases, leaving 9 bases between the germline ends. Germline V lookup: CDR1 MNHEY, CDR2 SMNVEV (reference sequence). CDR3 size: 14 residues. CDR3 DNA: TGTGCCAGCAGACCAACCCCTAGCAATCAGCCCCAGCATTTT. Amino acids: CASRPTPSNQPQHF.

V is TRBV4-1 and J is TRBJ2-7, with no clear D. V lost 0 bases, J lost 0 bases, and 15 bases lay in between. Germline-derived CDR1 and CDR2 are MGHRA and YSYEKL. The CDR3 loop spans 17 amino acids. The CDR3 nucleotides read TGCGCCAGCAGCCAAGATGTCGCGGTTCTGACCTCCTACGAGCAGTACTTC. Its protein product is CASSQDVAVLTSYEQYF.

The DNA of the CDR3 is TGTGCCAGCAGCGGGCAGGCACCCTCCTATGGCTACACCTTC. Translation gives CASSGQAPSYGYTF. The chain carries TRBV7-9 and TRBJ1-2, with D unresolved. The CDR3 consists of 14 residues. V was trimmed by 5 bases and J by 4 bases, leaving 14 bases between them. In germline, CDR1 is SEHNR, CDR2 FQNEAQ (reference sequence).

This clone was seen a few times. The J gene is TRBJ2-3, the V gene TRBV29-1; D is possibly TRBD2 (6 bases). Trimming removed 0 bases from V and 3 bases from J, with 13 bases in between. The CDR3 covers 15 residues. Germline-derived CDR1 and CDR2 are SQVTM and ANQGSEA. In nucleotides, the CDR3 is TGCAGCGTTGAAGACAGCAGGGAGGTAACAGATACGCAGTATTTT. Residues: CSVEDSREVTDTQYF.

The chain links TRBV27 to TRBJ2-1, with 8 nucleotides matching TRBD2. This CDR3 comprises 11 residues. From germline, CDR1 is MNHEY and CDR2 SMNVEV (reference sequence). V was clipped by 7 bases and J by 14 bases; unmatched bases: 7. The CDR3, as DNA: TGTGCCAGCACTGGCGGGGGGTTGGAGTTCTTC. It encodes CASTGGGLEFF.

This chain links TRBV5-5 with TRBJ1-5; 9 bases align to TRBD1. The CDR3 spans 19 residues. Per germline, CDR1 SGHKS and CDR2 YYEKEE (reference sequence). V lost 0 bases and J lost 0; bases outside the gene matches: 10. DNA of the CDR3: TGTGCCAGCAGCTTGGAGGGTAGGACAGGGGCAGGTAGCAATCAGCCCCAGCATTTT. Translated: CASSLEGRTGAGSNQPQHF.